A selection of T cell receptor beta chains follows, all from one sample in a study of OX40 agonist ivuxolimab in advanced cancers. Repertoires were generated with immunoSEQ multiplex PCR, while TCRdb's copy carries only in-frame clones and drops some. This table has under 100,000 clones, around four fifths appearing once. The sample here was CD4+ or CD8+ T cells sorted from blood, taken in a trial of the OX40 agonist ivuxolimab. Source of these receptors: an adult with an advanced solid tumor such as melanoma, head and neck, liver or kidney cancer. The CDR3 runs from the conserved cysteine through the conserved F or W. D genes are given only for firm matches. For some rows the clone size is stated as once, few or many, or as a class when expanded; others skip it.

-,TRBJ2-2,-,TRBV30,TGTGCCTGGAGTGTACCTCAAAACACCGGGGAGCTGTTTTTT,CAWSVPQNTGELFF
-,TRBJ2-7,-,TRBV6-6,TGTGCCAGCAGGGACGGAGGGGCCTACGAGCAGTACTTC,CASRDGGAYEQYF
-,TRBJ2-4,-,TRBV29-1,TGCAGCGTTGATCCGGGGATAGGCATTCAGTACTTC,CSVDPGIGIQYF
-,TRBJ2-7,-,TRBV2,TGTGCCAGCAGTGAAAAGGGGAGTGGTTACGAGCAGTACTTC,CASSEKGSGYEQYF
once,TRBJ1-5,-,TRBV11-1,TGTGCCAGCAGCTCCTTTCTCGGGGAGCCCCAGCATTTT,CASSSFLGEPQHF
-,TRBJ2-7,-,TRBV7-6,TGTGCCAGCAGCCCCATAGTAGGTGGACAGTACGAGCAGTACTTC,CASSPIVGGQYEQYF
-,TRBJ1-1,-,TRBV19,TGTGCCAGTAGTGTCACACTCCGGCGGGACACTGAAGCTTTCTTT,CASSVTLRRDTEAFF
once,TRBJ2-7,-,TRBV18,TGTGCCAGCTCACCACCGGCCAGGACTTCCTACGAGCAGTACTTC,CASSPPARTSYEQYF
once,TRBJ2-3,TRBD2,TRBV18,TGTGCCAGCACCCGACTAGCCCAAAGCACAGATACGCAGTATTTT,CASTRLAQSTDTQYF
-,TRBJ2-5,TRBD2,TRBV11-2,TGTGCCAGCAGCGAATCCGTCACGGGGGGGCGAGAGACCCAGTACTTC,CASSESVTGGRETQYF
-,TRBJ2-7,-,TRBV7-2,TGTGCCAGCAGGAAAGACACTTACGAGCAGTACTTC,CASRKDTYEQYF
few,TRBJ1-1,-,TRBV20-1,TGCAGTGCCTTGGGGACTGAAGCTTTCTTT,CSALGTEAFF
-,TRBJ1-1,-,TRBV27,TGTGCCAGCAGAGGGACCGACAACACTGAAGCTTTCTTT,CASRGTDNTEAFF
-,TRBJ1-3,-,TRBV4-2,TGTGCCAGCAGCCAAGAGGGTCGGGTGTTGCGCGGAAACACCATATATTTT,CASSQEGRVLRGNTIYF
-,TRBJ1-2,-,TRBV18,TGTGCCAGCTCACCAGTCCAGGCACCACTCTATGGCTACACCTTC,CASSPVQAPLYGYTF
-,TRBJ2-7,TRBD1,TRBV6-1,TGTGCCAGCAGACTAGACTACAGGGGGAATTACGAGCAGTACTTC,CASRLDYRGNYEQYF
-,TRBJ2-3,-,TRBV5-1,TGCGCCAGCAGCTTGGGACAGACCACAGATACGCAGTATTTT,CASSLGQTTDTQYF